Listed below are T cell receptor beta chains from one sample, sequenced in a study of cytomegalovirus exposure and HLA in healthy donors. Some clones are missing from TCRdb's copy, which holds only in-frame ones; the method was immunoSEQ multiplex PCR. The table shows approximately 150,000 clones, with roughly 75% occurring only once. The specimen was PBMCs. The source of these receptors is a male donor in good health and CMV-seronegative. Each CDR3 is given with its conserved first and last residue. The D gene is left open where the match is weak. The size field is filled for only some rows; it gives once, few, many or a size class.

>TRBV7-8|TRBJ2-3|TRBD2|.
TGTGCCAGCAGCTTAGGTCCTGGGACTACCACAGATACGCAGTATTTT
CASSLGPGTTTDTQYF
>TRBV7-9|TRBJ1-2|.|.
TGTTCCAGCAGCTTAAGTAGGACAGAGCCTAACTATGGCTACACCTTC
CSSSLSRTEPNYGYTF
>TRBV27|TRBJ2-3|.|.
TGTGCCAGCAGTTCCCGGGGGAAAAGGGATACGCAGTATTTT
CASSSRGKRDTQYF
>TRBV4-2|TRBJ2-7|TRBD2|.
TGTGCCAGCAGCCAAGATGGGGCGGGGGGCATCTACGAGCAGTACTTC
CASSQDGAGGIYEQYF
>TRBV5-1|TRBJ2-7|TRBD1|few
TGCGCCAGCAGCACGAGGGACAGCTACGAGCAGTACTTC
CASSTRDSYEQYF
>TRBV6-5|TRBJ2-7|.|.
TGTGCCAGCAGTTACTCCGCGGGGCATCAAACCTACGAGCAGTACTTC
CASSYSAGHQTYEQYF
>TRBV30|TRBJ2-2|.|.
TGTGCCTGGAGATCCCTCGCGACCGGGGAGCTGTTTTTT
CAWRSLATGELFF
>TRBV9|TRBJ1-4|TRBD1|.
TGTGCCAGCAGCCCAAGACAGGGAATCGCAACTAATGAAAAACTGTTTTTT
CASSPRQGIATNEKLFF
>TRBV7-3|TRBJ2-2|.|.
TGTGCCAGCAGCTTAAGGGCGATGGACGGGGAGCTGTTTTTT
CASSLRAMDGELFF
>TRBV5-1|TRBJ2-3|TRBD1|.
TGCGCCAGCAGCGCGGACAGGGGTTTAGATACGCAGTATTTT
CASSADRGLDTQYF
>TRBV11-2|TRBJ2-2|.|.
TGTGCCAGCAGCTTTGGGACTAACACCGGGGAGCTGTTTTTT
CASSFGTNTGELFF
>TRBV27|TRBJ1-2|TRBD1|.
TGTGCCAGCAGTTCGACAGGGGCGAACTATGGCTACACCTTC
CASSSTGANYGYTF
>TRBV9|TRBJ1-1|TRBD1|.
TGTGCCAGCAGCGTCTTCCGGGACAGGGGTGGGACTGAAGCTTTCTTT
CASSVFRDRGGTEAFF
>TRBV5-1|TRBJ2-3|.|.
TGCGCCAGCAGCACTAGCTCAGACAGGGTCACAGATACGCAGTGTTTT
CASSTSSDRVTDTQCF